Each of the 24 T cell receptor beta chains below was sequenced from the same sample in a study of blood T cell repertoires in COVID-19. Clones were read by immunoSEQ multiplex PCR, and TCRdb kept only the in-frame ones, dropping some. The repertoire holds roughly 260,000 clones, with around 92% as singletons. The sequencing input was peripheral blood. These receptors all come from a person under 35 with COVID-19, enrolled during active disease.

For the CDR3, the DNA is TGTGCCAGCAGCTGGACAGGGATTTCAGATACGCAGTATTTT. It specifies CASSWTGISDTQYF. The rearrangement uses TRBV11-2 and TRBJ2-3; 8 bases line up with TRBD1. V gave up 4 bases and J gave up 4 bases; unmatched junction bases: 4. This CDR3 has 14 amino acids. Germline CDR1 is SGHAT and CDR2 is FQNNGV.

The gene calls are TRBV28 and TRBJ1-2, with 7 positions matching TRBD1. Germline CDR1 and CDR2: MDHEN and SYDVKM. V shed 5 bases and J 14 bases; nucleotides not matched to a gene: 11. The CDR3 has 12 amino acids. The CDR3 is CASSGTELRETF. CDR3 in DNA: TGTGCCAGCAGTGGGACAGAGCTTCGGGAGACCTTC.

The chain links TRBV5-1 to TRBJ1-2; 9 positions match TRBD1. Germline loops: CDR1 SGHRS, CDR2 YFSETQ. This CDR3 comprises 17 residues. V shed 4 bases, J shed 5 bases, and the junction held 15 bases outside the gene matches. The CDR3 sequence: CASSREHPGQGEYGYTF. The DNA of the CDR3 is TGCGCCAGCAGCAGAGAGCATCCGGGACAGGGAGAGTATGGCTACACCTTC.

The gene calls are TRBV5-1 and TRBJ2-1; 8 bases are a match to TRBD2. The V and J ends lost 4 bases and 8 bases, in that order; junction bases with no gene match: 8. CDR3 size: 14 residues. CDR1 is SGHRS and CDR2 is YFSETQ in the germline V gene. CDR3 in amino acids: CASSAGLGGDEQFF. Written as DNA, the CDR3 is TGCGCCAGCAGCGCGGGACTAGGAGGGGATGAGCAGTTCTTC. Full variable domain (rest looked up from reference TRBV5-1 and TRBJ2-1): KAGVTQTPRYLIKTRGQQVTLSCSPISGHRSVSWYQQTPGQGLQFLFEYFSETQRNKGNFPGRFSGRQFSNSRSEMNVSTLELGDSALYLCASSAGLGGDEQFFGPGTRLTVL.

The J gene is TRBJ2-3, the V gene TRBV27; D remains ambiguous. Germline CDR1 and CDR2: MNHEY and SMNVEV (reference sequence). Between the trimmed V and J ends, which lost 0 bases and 0 bases, there was a span of 10 bases. This CDR3 comprises 16 residues. The CDR3 DNA reads as TGTGCCAGCAGTTTATCGGTTCAGCGAAGCACAGATACGCAGTATTTT. It yields the protein CASSLSVQRSTDTQYF.

The genes are TRBV9 and TRBJ2-7; tentative D call: TRBD2 (6 bases). Germline CDR1 is SGDLS and CDR2 is YYNGEE. The V and J ends lost 4 bases and 3 bases respectively, with 11 bases between them. This CDR3 region has 13 residues. As DNA, the CDR3 is TGTGCCAGCAGCCACCTAGCGAGCTACGAGCAGTACTTC. It yields the protein CASSHLASYEQYF.

V gene TRBV19 combines with J gene TRBJ2-7; perhaps TRBD1 as D (5 bases). From germline, CDR1 is LNHDA and CDR2 SQIVND (reference sequence). The ends were cut back, 3 bases at V and 4 bases at J, with 13 bases in the middle. The CDR3 runs to 14 residues. The CDR3 here is CASSMPGGAYEQYF. For the CDR3, the DNA is TGTGCCAGTAGTATGCCAGGTGGGGCGTACGAGCAGTACTTC.

The chain employs TRBV25-1 and TRBJ2-7; maybe TRBD2 (6 bases). The V gene's germline CDR1 is MGHDK and CDR2 SYGVNS. The CDR3 is 16 residues long. Trimming pared 0 bases from V and 2 bases from J, leaving 14 bases between. The CDR3 loop reads CASSEYRGDGAYEQYF. The CDR3, as DNA: TGTGCCAGCAGTGAATATCGCGGGGACGGAGCCTACGAGCAGTACTTC.

This chain joins TRBV6-1 and TRBJ1-2; maybe TRBD1 (5 bases). CDR1 is MNHNS, CDR2 SASEGT, per germline. This CDR3 has 14 residues. V lost 3 bases and J lost 1, with 9 bases in between. CDR3 bases: TGTGCCAGCAGTGAGTTAAGGGGTAACTATGGCTACACCTTC. Translation: CASSELRGNYGYTF.

The V and J genes are TRBV29-1 and TRBJ1-4, with D uncertain. V shed 7 bases and J shed 5 bases, with 17 bases lying between them. The CDR3 spans 14 residues. The V gene's germline CDR1 is SQVTM and CDR2 ANQGSEA. The CDR3 nucleotides read TGCAGCGCCCTAGATGTGAGCCTCAATGAAAAACTGTTTTTT. Amino acid sequence: CSALDVSLNEKLFF.

The chain has TRBV7-9 and TRBJ2-5, with D maybe TRBD2 (6 bases). The CDR3 runs 14 residues. V shed 6 bases and J shed 1 base, with 12 bases lying between them. Germline lookup yields CDR1 SEHNR and CDR2 FQNEAQ (reference sequence). As DNA, the CDR3 is TGTGCCAGCAGTTTCGGGAGACGCCAAGAGACCCAGTACTTC. As protein: CASSFGRRQETQYF.

The V and J genes are TRBV19 and TRBJ2-1, with D perhaps TRBD1 (7 bases). The ends were cut back, 5 bases at V and 2 bases at J, with 16 bases in the middle. Germline values: CDR1 LNHDA, CDR2 SQIVND (reference sequence). CDR3 length: 16 amino acids. Here the CDR3 DNA reads TGTGCCAGTAGTTTCCTCTCAGGGGGGACCTACAATGAGCAGTTCTTC. Protein product: CASSFLSGGTYNEQFF.

The chain combines TRBV5-1 with TRBJ2-7; D perhaps matches TRBD2 (5 bases). The germline CDR1 and CDR2 sequences are SGHRS and YFSETQ. The CDR3 totals 12 residues. V was pared by 2 bases and J by 4 bases, with 7 bases between. CDR3 loop: CASSLRGYEQYF. CDR3 DNA: TGCGCCAGCAGCTTACGGGGTTACGAGCAGTACTTC. Using reference TRBV5-1 and TRBJ2-7 for the parts outside the CDR3, the full variable domain is KAGVTQTPRYLIKTRGQQVTLSCSPISGHRSVSWYQQTPGQGLQFLFEYFSETQRNKGNFPGRFSGRQFSNSRSEMNVSTLELGDSALYLCASSLRGYEQYFGPGTRLTVT.

V gene TRBV11-2 combines with J gene TRBJ2-7, with TRBD1 identical over 8 bases. Germline CDR1 SGHAT, CDR2 FQNNGV. The CDR3 loop spans 14 amino acids. V was pared by 4 bases and J by 2 bases, with 4 bases of the junction left unmatched. CDR3 residues: CASSSTGGPYEQYF. CDR3 coding DNA: TGTGCCAGCAGCTCTACAGGGGGGCCCTACGAGCAGTACTTC.

The rearrangement links TRBV7-2 to TRBJ1-2; no clear D. Trimming removed 6 bases at V and 0 bases at J, with 14 bases between. Germline CDR1 is SGHTA and CDR2 is FQGNSA. This CDR3 comprises 15 residues. The CDR3 loop reads CASSSNRATNYGYTF. In DNA, the CDR3 is TGTGCCAGCAGTTCTAACAGAGCCACTAACTATGGCTACACCTTC.

The V call is TRBV7-8, the J call TRBJ1-2; D perhaps matches TRBD1 (5 bases). CDR3 length: 14 residues. V was trimmed by 1 base and J by 7 bases, leaving 13 bases between them. Germline-derived CDR1 and CDR2 are SGHVS and FQNEAQ. The CDR3 reads CASSLGAAGGGYTF. DNA of the CDR3: TGTGCCAGCAGCTTAGGTGCAGCCGGGGGTGGCTACACCTTC.

V is TRBV2 and J is TRBJ2-7, with D tentatively TRBD2 (5 bases). The V end was cut by 3 bases, the J end by 7 bases, with 7 bases between. The CDR3 sequence is 11 residues long. CDR1 and CDR2 from the germline V gene are SNHLY and FYNNEI. CDR3 coding DNA: TGTGCCAGCAGTGACCCGGGAGAGCAGTACTTC. This gives the protein CASSDPGEQYF.

The chain joins TRBV29-1 to TRBJ2-6; weak D call: TRBD2 (5 bases). This CDR3 region has 16 residues. CDR1 and CDR2 from the germline V gene are SQVTM and ANQGSEA. Trimming left V 4 bases short and J 0 bases short, with 13 bases between. For the CDR3, the DNA is TGCAGCGTTGCCGGGGATCCCAACTCTGGGGCCAACGTCCTGACTTTC. Residues: CSVAGDPNSGANVLTF. The full variable domain, in which reference TRBV29-1 and TRBJ2-6 provide the parts outside the CDR3, is SAVISQKPSRDICQRGTSLTIQCQVDSQVTMMFWYRQQPGQSLTLIATANQGSEATYESGFVIDKFPISRPNLTFSTLTVSNMSPEDSSIYLCSVAGDPNSGANVLTFGAGSRLTVL.

This rearrangement joins TRBV4-3 to TRBJ1-3, with a possible D match to TRBD1 (5 bases). CDR3 length: 16 residues. The germline gives CDR1 LGHNA, CDR2 YSLEER. The V and J ends lost 0 bases and 0 bases respectively, with 9 bases between them. The DNA of the CDR3 is TGCGCCAGCAGCCAAGATCGACAGAGCTCTGGAAACACCATATATTTT. Protein: CASSQDRQSSGNTIYF.

The chain has TRBV30 and TRBJ2-1; 8 positions agree with TRBD1. This CDR3 spans 15 amino acids. The junction had 12 bases not matched to a gene; V was cut back by 5 bases and J by 6 bases. Germline V gene sequence: CDR1 GTSNPN, CDR2 SVGIG (reference sequence). DNA of the CDR3: TGTGCCTGGGCGGAAGGACAGGGAGGAGGCAATGAGCAGTTCTTC. Protein product: CAWAEGQGGGNEQFF. Supplemented by reference TRBV30 and TRBJ2-1, the full variable domain reads SQTIHQWPATLVQPVGSPLSLECTVEGTSNPNLYWYRQAAGRGLQLLFYSVGIGQISSEVPQNLSASRPQDRQFILSSKKLLLSDSGFYLCAWAEGQGGGNEQFFGPGTRLTVL.

The V gene is TRBV19, the J gene TRBJ1-1, with D possibly being TRBD1 (6 bases). This CDR3 is 15 amino acids long. Deletions cut 1 base from V and 0 bases from J, with 9 bases between. Germline CDR1 LNHDA, CDR2 SQIVND (reference sequence). The CDR3 region is CASSIGTEMNTEAFF. CDR3 bases: TGTGCCAGTAGTATAGGGACAGAGATGAACACTGAAGCTTTCTTT.

This chain connects TRBV5-1 to TRBJ2-1; 8 bases are shared with TRBD2. With 0 bases clipped from V and 5 bases from J, the junction kept 13 bases outside the gene matches. Germline assignment: CDR1 SGHRS and CDR2 YFSETQ. This CDR3 comprises 18 residues. The CDR3 protein is CASSLDPTGGPPHNEQFF. For the CDR3, the DNA is TGCGCCAGCAGCTTGGATCCTACGGGAGGGCCCCCCCACAATGAGCAGTTCTTC.

The DNA of the CDR3 is TGTGCCAGCAGGGACAGGGTATCTAGAACCACTGAAGCTTTCTTT. Translated, it gives CASRDRVSRTTEAFF. The chain links TRBV6-5 to TRBJ1-1, with TRBD1 matching over 8 bases. Per germline, CDR1 MNHEY and CDR2 SVGAGI. With 6 bases clipped from V and 4 bases from J, the junction kept 10 bases outside the gene matches. This CDR3 has 15 amino acids.

This clone was seen only once. The J gene is TRBJ2-2, the V gene TRBV7-6, with TRBD1 matching over 7 bases. Germline V gene lookup returns CDR1 SGHVS and CDR2 FNYEAQ. The trim removed 5 bases at V and 4 bases at J, leaving 4 bases unmatched. This CDR3 region has 14 residues. The CDR3: CASSRDSSTGELFF. The CDR3 DNA reads TGTGCCAGCAGCCGGGACAGCTCCACCGGGGAGCTGTTTTTT.